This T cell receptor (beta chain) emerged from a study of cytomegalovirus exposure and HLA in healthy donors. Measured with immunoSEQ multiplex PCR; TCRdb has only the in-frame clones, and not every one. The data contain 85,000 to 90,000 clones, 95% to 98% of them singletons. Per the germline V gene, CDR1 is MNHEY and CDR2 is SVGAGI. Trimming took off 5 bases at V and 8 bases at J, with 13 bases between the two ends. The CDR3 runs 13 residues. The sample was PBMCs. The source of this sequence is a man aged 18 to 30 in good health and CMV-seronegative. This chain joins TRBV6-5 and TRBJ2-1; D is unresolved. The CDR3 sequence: CASSPRLSYEQFF. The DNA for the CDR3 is TGTGCCAGCAGTCCCAGACTCTCTTATGAGCAGTTCTTC.